A single sample gave rise to the 2 T cell receptor beta chains below, sequenced in a study of OX40 agonist ivuxolimab in advanced cancers. Profiling relied on immunoSEQ multiplex PCR, and the TCRdb table lists in-frame clones only, not all of them. The table has tens of thousands of clones, over 60% seen once; the top ten hold 14%. Here the sequenced sample was CD4+ or CD8+ T cells sorted from blood, taken in a trial of the OX40 agonist ivuxolimab. These receptors were collected from an adult with an advanced solid tumor such as melanoma, head and neck, liver or kidney cancer.

This clone was detected a few times. The rearrangement uses TRBV7-3 and TRBJ2-3; D possibly corresponds to TRBD1 (5 bases). V was shortened by 2 bases and J by 5 bases, with 11 bases between the two germline ends. The CDR3 consists of 14 residues. CDR1 and CDR2 (germline): SGHTA, FQGTGA. CDR3 nucleotide sequence: TGTGCCAGCAGCTTAGGCCAGGGCGGAGATACGCAGTATTTT. Amino acids: CASSLGQGGDTQYF.

The genes are TRBV11-2 and TRBJ1-2; maybe TRBD1 (5 bases). The V gene lost 2 bases and the J gene lost 3 bases, with 19 bases spanning the gap. This CDR3 spans 17 amino acids. Per the germline V gene, CDR1 is SGHAT and CDR2 is FQNNGV. CDR3 coding DNA: TGTGCCAGCAGCTTATCAACCAGGGACGGAGAACACTATGGCTACACCTTC. This sequence encodes CASSLSTRDGEHYGYTF.